The clone carrying this TCR beta chain has more than one count but fewer than ten. This entry comes from a study of OX40 agonist ivuxolimab in advanced cancers. Study-level information: Patients were treated with intravenous ivuxolimab, dosed at 0.01 to 10 mg/kg and infused every 2 weeks.

Some clones are missing from TCRdb's copy, which holds only in-frame ones; the method was immunoSEQ multiplex PCR. There are roughly 71,000 clones in the sample; around 80% occur only once, and 1.5% to 2% lies in the top ten. CDR3 length: 15 residues. Unmatched junction bases numbered 8, after V lost 6 bases and J lost 3 bases. Germline lookup yields CDR1 SNHLY and CDR2 FYNNEI. The source was CD4+ or CD8+ T cells sorted from blood, collected in a trial of the OX40 agonist ivuxolimab. The gene calls are TRBV2 and TRBJ2-7; TRBD2 matches at 10 bases. The clonotype was recovered from an adult with an advanced solid tumor such as melanoma, head and neck, liver or kidney cancer. Here the CDR3 DNA reads TGTGCCAGCAGCCGAGGACTAGCGGAGGGCTACGAGCAGTACTTC. Protein sequence: CASSRGLAEGYEQYF.